This TCR beta chain was retrieved from a study of T cell responses to AZD1222 COVID-19 vaccine (dated by TCRdb to the early 2020s). Some background on the complete study: AZD1222 recipients whose second dose came at about 4 weeks and those whose second dose came at about 12 weeks were combined into one group, since spike-specific TCR depth and breadth did not differ between the two schedules. A total of around 240 trial participants underwent TCR sequencing, of whom some 200 had received two doses of AZD1222 and some 26 had received two doses of the MenACWY control vaccine. Enrollment into the trials was organized by age into subgroups of 18-55, 56-69 and 70-plus years, and those subgroups contained roughly 140, 27 and 60 TCR-sequenced participants, respectively. Overall results and qualifications from the work: Participants were mostly white British, with more females than males. The authors suggested clonal diversity may have been underestimated. Nearly half of unique spike-specific TCRs reportedly recognized epitopes outside regions mutated in the B.1.351 and B.1.1.7 variants. The vaccine-associated CD4 TCRs covered the entire spike protein, and the dominant responses fell in regions 160-218 and 743-854. Conclusions about previously exposed vaccinees are limited because only a handful of AZD1222 recipients were SARS-CoV-2 seropositive at baseline. In the small 56-69-year group, the increase in depth fell short of significance, most likely because of low power. Because no day 14 peak-response samples were available, repertoires were characterized only after the peak T cell response. Spike-specific TCR breadth and depth rose significantly after two AZD1222 doses compared with day 0 and with MenACWY recipients.

V and J lose 1 base and 0 bases, and a span of 12 bases separates them. Including cysteine and phenylalanine, the CDR3 has 16 amino acids. Of the read, only the CDR3 DNA is kept; its 48 bases are in frame from base 1. CDR1 and CDR2 are drawn from the germline V gene: SGHVS, FQNEAQ. What the time point label conveys for this sample: baseline before first vaccination. Samples from vaccinated people were obtained from the UK trials COV001 and COV002, which included a single-blind randomized controlled phase 2/3 trial of AZD1222 (ChAdOx1 nCoV-19) in healthy adults. For TCRbeta chain sequencing, PBMC samples were collected from trial participants at day 0 and at day 28 after the second dose. The CDR3 regions of human TCRbeta chains were analyzed by immunosequencing. On the authors' methods: Repertoire TCRs were checked for matches against a reference library of SARS-CoV-2-specific TCRs that had been generated using the MIRA antigen-specificity platform. Breadth meant the fraction of unique TCRs that were SARS-CoV-2-associated, whereas depth meant the fraction of total T cells that were SARS-CoV-2-associated. Using the MIRA data, each spike-specific TCR was assigned both to the spike region to which the TCR was reactive and to a CD4 or CD8 class. Log10-transformed breadth and depth values were compared by one-way ANOVA with Sidak's multiple comparisons tests. TCRdb obtained this table from immuneACCESS and retained in-frame rearrangements with V and J assigned. These tables miss some clones; where compared with another copy, unresolved V genes account for less than half of the shortfall, and the remainder is unexplained. The V and J calls and the clone size are those of that table, but D and trimming were determined from the DNA. Recorded for this sample are 100,000 to 150,000 clones; 75% to 90% of them occurred a single time. The ten largest clones represent roughly 5.4% of the sample.

Concerning this clone itself: Its antigen remains undetermined. No much larger clone is present one base from it, and per-base qualities are unavailable.

The V gene is TRBV7-8 and the J gene is TRBJ1-2; the D gene is perhaps TRBD1, from 6 matching bases. Here the sequenced sample was peripheral blood, taken on day 0 of AZD1222 vaccination. The source of this sequence is an adult in good health. The CDR3 is CASSLDRVVPNYGYTF. The base sequence is TGTGCCAGCAGCTTAGACAGGGTGGTACCTAACTATGGCTACACCTTC.